Below are 23 T cell receptor beta chains sequenced from a single sample in a study of T cell repertoires in cytomegalovirus infection. TCRdb reanalysed the reads using MiXCR and keeps one entry per CDR3 protein. Among approximately 550,000 distinct CDR3 sequences listed, about 17% were seen once. Sequenced: CD8+ T cells from PBMCs. These receptors were collected from a human donor in good health (CMV status not recorded). Some clones in this sample may be carry-over from other donors' samples.

This clonotype was counted at least ten times. The J gene is TRBJ2-5, the V gene TRBV7-3; no definite D call. Germline V gene lookup returns CDR1 SGHTA and CDR2 FQGTGA. Between the trimmed V and J ends, which lost 1 base and 3 bases, there was a span of 9 bases. CDR3 length equals 14 residues. CDR3 sequence (DNA): TGTGCCAGCAGCTTAAATGCAGCAGAAGAGACCCAGTACTTC. The encoded protein is CASSLNAAEETQYF.

Note on this clonotype: Being one base from a much bigger clone, this may be a read error. This chain joins TRBV5-1 and TRBJ1-6; TRBD1 matches 8 bases. Germline values: CDR1 SGHRS, CDR2 YFSETQ. This CDR3 contains 14 residues. As DNA, the CDR3 is TGCGCCAGCAGGAGGCAGGGGGCCAATTCACCCTTCCACTTT. This sequence encodes CASRRQGANSPFHF.

This clonotype was observed many times. The rearrangement uses TRBV11-2 and TRBJ2-3; D remains unclear. Trimming took 6 bases from V and 6 from J, leaving 13 bases between them. The CDR3 consists of 13 residues. Germline V CDR1 and CDR2: SGHAT, FQNNGV. CDR3 region: CASSSTLVDTQYF. In DNA form, the CDR3 reads TGTGCCAGCAGTTCTACCCTCGTGGATACGCAGTATTTT.

The rearrangement joins TRBV27 to TRBJ2-3; D gene unclear. The CDR3 runs to 14 residues. The germline V gene encodes CDR1 MNHEY and CDR2 SMNVEV (reference sequence). Trimming removed 3 bases at V and 2 bases at J, with 9 bases between. This chain's CDR3 is CASSFLGLTDTQYF. The DNA for the CDR3 is TGTGCCAGCAGTTTCCTCGGGCTCACAGATACGCAGTATTTT.

The table lists this clonotype with many counts. This chain joins TRBV7-8 and TRBJ1-2; D is unresolved. The V gene's germline CDR1 is SGHVS and CDR2 FQNEAQ. V was clipped by 5 bases and J by 0 bases, with 19 bases between them. The CDR3 consists of 17 residues. In DNA form, the CDR3 reads TGTGCCAGCAGCGAACTGTTACGAGTAGCCGCTAACTATGGCTACACCTTC. This translates into CASSELLRVAANYGYTF.

This clonotype has more than one count but fewer than ten. V and J are TRBV2 and TRBJ2-4; 7 nucleotides line up with TRBD1. The V and J ends lost 7 bases and 4 bases, in that order; junction bases with no gene match: 1. This CDR3 region has 12 residues. Germline V lookup: CDR1 SNHLY, CDR2 FYNNEI. The CDR3 region is CASKDRKNIQYF. In nucleotides, the CDR3 is TGTGCCAGCAAGGACAGGAAAAACATTCAGTACTTC.

This clonotype was seen many times. The CDR3 DNA reads as TGTGCCAGCAGCTTACCGACTCATGAGAAGGGACTAGCGGTCTCTGGGGCCAACGTCCTGACTTTC. Its protein product is CASSLPTHEKGLAVSGANVLTF. The V gene is TRBV7-9, the J gene TRBJ2-6; 11 positions match TRBD2. From germline, CDR1 is SEHNR and CDR2 FQNEAQ (reference sequence). The junction had 15 bases not matched to a gene; V was cut back by 2 bases and J by 0 bases. The CDR3 contains 22 residues. The variable domain in full, with the rest retrieved from reference TRBV7-9 and TRBJ2-6, is DTGVSQNPRHKITKRGQNVTFRCDPISEHNRLYWYRQTLGQGPEFLTYFQNEAQLEKSRLLSDRFSAERPKGSFSTLEIQRTEQGDSAMYLCASSLPTHEKGLAVSGANVLTFGAGSRLTVL.

At least ten counts were recorded for this clonotype. The chain uses TRBV7-9 and TRBJ2-7, with TRBD1 identical over 7 bases. V lost 5 bases to trimming and J lost 0 bases; unmatched junction nucleotides: 4. This CDR3 has 14 amino acids. Germline CDR1 is SEHNR and CDR2 is FQNEAQ (reference sequence). The CDR3 loop is CASSPGDSSYEQYF. CDR3 DNA sequence: TGTGCCAGCAGCCCCGGGGACAGCTCCTACGAGCAGTACTTC.

This clonotype has just a few counts. The V and J genes are TRBV3-1 and TRBJ2-5, with TRBD1 matching 7 bases. Germline V lookup: CDR1 LGHDT, CDR2 YNNKEL (reference sequence). V trimming: 1 base; J trimming: 0 bases; junction bases outside the gene matches: 5. The length of the CDR3 is 16 residues. The CDR3 DNA reads as TGTGCCAGCAGCCAAGCCCGGGACAGCTACCAAGAGACCCAGTACTTC. Its translation is CASSQARDSYQETQYF.

This clonotype was seen at least ten times. In nucleotides, the CDR3 is TGTGCCAGCAGCTCCAGCCAAGATGAAGCTTTCTTT. This codes for CASSSSQDEAFF. The chain couples TRBV7-9 to TRBJ1-1; D unclear. The CDR3 covers 12 residues. The V and J ends lost 4 bases and 7 bases respectively, with 10 bases between them. CDR1 is SEHNR and CDR2 is FQNEAQ in the germline V gene (reference sequence). The full variable domain, in which reference TRBV7-9 and TRBJ1-1 provide the parts outside the CDR3, is DTGVSQNPRHKITKRGQNVTFRCDPISEHNRLYWYRQTLGQGPEFLTYFQNEAQLEKSRLLSDRFSAERPKGSFSTLEIQRTEQGDSAMYLCASSSSQDEAFFGQGTRLTVV.

This clonotype has a handful of counts. The chain links TRBV20-1 to TRBJ2-7; maybe TRBD2 (6 bases). CDR3 size: 13 residues. The germline V gene encodes CDR1 DFQATT and CDR2 SNEGSKA (reference sequence). V was pared by 5 bases and J by 4 bases, with 15 bases between. The CDR3 DNA reads TGCAGTGCTCGCAAGACTAGTGCGTACGAGCAGTACTTC. Translation gives CSARKTSAYEQYF.

At least ten counts were recorded for this clonotype. V usage is TRBV4-2 and J usage is TRBJ2-3; D is unresolved. CDR3 length: 15 amino acids. Trimming took 0 bases from V and 2 from J, leaving 9 bases between them. In germline, CDR1 is LGHNA, CDR2 YNFKEQ. The CDR3 is CASSQDWRYTDTQYF. In DNA, the CDR3 is TGTGCCAGCAGCCAAGACTGGCGGTACACAGATACGCAGTATTTT.

This clonotype was detected only a few times. The chain carries TRBV20-1 and TRBJ2-7, with a tentative D call TRBD2 (5 bases). The CDR3 length is 13 residues. The germline V and J ends were trimmed by 6 bases and 2 bases, with 14 bases remaining between them. CDR1 DFQATT and CDR2 SNEGSKA come from the germline V gene (reference sequence). The CDR3 loop is CSASRRLPYEQYF. CDR3 DNA sequence: TGCAGTGCCTCTAGGAGGCTTCCCTACGAGCAGTACTTC.

This clonotype was observed at least ten times. This sequence joins TRBV4-1 and TRBJ2-2, with 9 bases that match TRBD2. Germline assignment: CDR1 MGHRA and CDR2 YSYEKL. This CDR3 region has 15 residues. Losses at the gene ends were 4 bases for V and 5 bases for J; bases not matched to a gene: 5. For the CDR3, the DNA is TGCGCCAGCAGCCGGGGGAGCGGGGGGACCGGGGAGCTGTTTTTT. Residues: CASSRGSGGTGELFF.

V and J are TRBV20-1 and TRBJ2-5, with 8 bases that match TRBD2. Unmatched junction bases numbered 9, after V lost 7 bases and J lost 5 bases. CDR1 DFQATT and CDR2 SNEGSKA come from the germline V gene (reference sequence). The CDR3 sequence is 13 residues long. CDR3 nucleotides: TGCAGTGATAGTCGGGGGGGTGAGGAGACCCAGTACTTC. Translated, it gives CSDSRGGEETQYF.

This chain links TRBV4-2 with TRBJ1-5, with D maybe TRBD1 (5 bases). Germline CDR1 LGHNA, CDR2 YNFKEQ. The CDR3 extends over 17 amino acids. Deletions cut 1 base from V and 4 bases from J, with 17 bases between. This CDR3 is CASSQVTGGLGNQPQHF. The CDR3 coding sequence is TGTGCCAGCAGCCAAGTGACGGGGGGGTTAGGGAATCAGCCCCAGCATTTT.

This clonotype was counted between two and nine times. The chain couples TRBV15 to TRBJ2-5; no definite D call. V lost 0 bases, J lost 5 bases, and 13 bases lay in between. This CDR3 comprises 15 residues. Germline V lookup: CDR1 LNHNV, CDR2 YYDKDF (reference sequence). The CDR3 DNA is TGTGCCACCAGCAGAGATCGATATGCGACGGAGACCCAGTACTTC. This translates into CATSRDRYATETQYF.

There are many counts of this clonotype. This CDR3 is CASSFELQETQYF. For the CDR3, the DNA is TGTGCCAGCAGCTTCGAGCTTCAAGAGACCCAGTACTTC. V is TRBV7-6 and J is TRBJ2-5; D not certain. V was clipped by 3 bases and J by 2 bases, with 7 bases between them. The CDR3 runs to 13 residues. The germline V gene encodes CDR1 SGHVS and CDR2 FNYEAQ.

This clonotype has only a few counts. This chain links TRBV19 with TRBJ1-5; the match to TRBD1 covers 7 bases. Germline loops: CDR1 LNHDA, CDR2 SQIVND (reference sequence). V lost 10 bases to trimming and J lost 1 base; unmatched junction nucleotides: 10. CDR3 length: 15 residues. In nucleotides, the CDR3 is TGTGCCACTCGATGGGCAGGGGGAAGCAATCAGCCCCAGCATTTT. Translation gives CATRWAGGSNQPQHF.

V and J are TRBV3-1 and TRBJ2-4, with 9 bases fitting TRBD2. The J segment lost 6 bases and the V segment lost 0 bases, leaving 6 bases of the junction unmatched. The CDR3 length is 16 residues. Looked up from germline, CDR1 is LGHDT and CDR2 is YNNKEL (reference sequence). The CDR3 DNA reads as TGTGCCAGCAGCCAAGATCCAGCGGGAGGAAGAAACATTCAGTACTTC. As protein: CASSQDPAGGRNIQYF.

With respect to this clonotype: This sequence may be a read error, since a much larger clone differs from it by one base. This chain joins TRBV2 and TRBJ2-3; TRBD2 matches at 9 bases. The CDR3 covers 18 residues. Germline V gene data show CDR1 as SNHLY and CDR2 as FYNNEI. The J segment lost 10 bases and the V segment lost 2 bases, leaving 19 bases of the junction unmatched. In nucleotides, the CDR3 is TGTGCCAGCAGTGAAAAGGGGGGCTGCGGGAGGGCCGCCACGGCGCAGTATTTT. Translating gives CASSEKGGCGRAATAQYF.

This rearrangement joins TRBV4-1 to TRBJ1-2, with 12 positions matching TRBD1. V gave up 2 bases and J gave up 4 bases; unmatched junction bases: 11. CDR3 length: 18 amino acids. Germline V CDR1 and CDR2: MGHRA, YSYEKL. CDR3 DNA: TGCGCCAGCAGCCAACTCGGGACAGGGGGCGCCGACCCCTATGGCTACACCTTC. Protein: CASSQLGTGGADPYGYTF.

In this sample, this clonotype turned up many times. The chain's CDR3 is CASSLRTGPQETQYF. The CDR3 DNA sequence: TGTGCCAGCAGCCTGAGGACAGGCCCTCAAGAGACCCAGTACTTC. This chain joins TRBV6-6 and TRBJ2-5; 7 bases line up with TRBD1. The germline CDR1 and CDR2 sequences are MNHNY and SVGAGI (reference sequence). The ends lost 6 bases at V and 2 bases at J; junction bases unmatched: 9. This CDR3 region has 15 residues.